These 20 T cell receptor beta chains were all obtained from the same sample, sequenced in a study of CD8+CD57+ T cells in acquired aplastic anemia. The template for TCR beta VDJ and CDR3 sequence profiling was genomic DNA. MiXCR, run by TCRdb on the reads, gives a single entry per CDR3 protein. The sample lists 260,000 or so distinct CDR3 sequences; roughly 82% were seen once. Patients selected for sequencing had displayed CD8+CD57+ cell expansion by flow cytometry. Sequenced input: sorted CD4+, CD8+, or CD8+CD57+ T cells (not recorded which) from PBMCs. Receptor source: a human donor with aplastic anemia.

The chain employs TRBV2 and TRBJ2-5; either TRBD1 or TRBD2 may supply D (5 bases each). This CDR3 has 14 amino acids. The V gene lost 8 bases and the J gene lost 3 bases, with 16 bases spanning the gap. Germline lookup yields CDR1 SNHLY and CDR2 FYNNEI. In nucleotides, the CDR3 is TGTGCCAGCGGGGACGGGGCCACCGAAGAGACCCAGTACTTC. It codes for CASGDGATEETQYF. The variable domain in full, completed from reference TRBV2 and TRBJ2-5, reads EPEVTQTPSHQVTQMGQEVILRCVPISNHLYFYWYRQILGQKVEFLVSFYNNEISEKSEIFDDQFSVERPDGSNFTLKIRSTKLEDSAMYFCASGDGATEETQYFGPGTRLLVL.

This clonotype was detected a few times. Likely a read error: the CDR3 ends without its conserved phenylalanine or tryptophan. Because the CDR3's place on the DNA is in doubt, the DNA is left out and the CDR3 is given as listed by TCRdb. The J gene is TRBJ2-3, the V gene TRBV7-8; the table's TRBD1 call for D was not verified on the DNA. The V gene's germline CDR1 is SGHVS and CDR2 FQNEAQ. The CDR3 is 13 residues long, ends included. CDR3 sequence reads: CASSYHPDGTALS.

In this sample, this clonotype turned up a few times. One end of the junction is discordant with germline, which a read error may explain. The V and J genes are TRBV7-6 and TRBJ2-5, with no clear D. Germline V gene data show CDR1 as SGHVS and CDR2 as FNYEAQ. The CDR3 extends over 14 amino acids. This CDR3 is CASSLAPTDKQYFF. DNA of the CDR3: TGTGCCAGCAGCTTAGCCCCCACAGATAAGCAGTATTTTTTC.

V is TRBV2 and J is TRBJ1-5; 10 nucleotides align to TRBD1. CDR3 length: 14 residues. Germline-derived CDR1 and CDR2 are SNHLY and FYNNEI. V shed 5 bases and J 11 bases; nucleotides not matched to a gene: 9. CDR3 bases: TGTGCCAGCAGTATGACAGGGGGCTCCCCGACCCAGCATTTT. Amino acid sequence: CASSMTGGSPTQHF.

The chain employs TRBV9 and TRBJ1-2; D uncertain. The CDR3 sequence is 16 residues long. Germline V gene sequence: CDR1 SGDLS, CDR2 YYNGEE. Trimming cost V 3 bases and J 1 base, with 16 bases left between them. The CDR3 region is CASSASLGDGNYGYTF. The CDR3 coding sequence is TGTGCCAGCAGCGCCTCACTAGGAGATGGTAACTATGGCTACACCTTC.

This clonotype has only one observation. The chain combines TRBV7-9 with TRBJ2-5; D is perhaps TRBD2 (7 bases). Deletions cut 4 bases from V and 14 bases from J, with 26 bases between. Looked up from germline, CDR1 is SEHNR and CDR2 is FQNEAQ (reference sequence). This CDR3 contains 15 residues. CDR3 sequence (DNA): TGTGCCAGCAGCTCTAGGGGGGGCGGCGATAATTCACCCTACTTC. Its protein is CASSSRGGGDNSPYF. Full variable domain (outside the CDR3, taken from reference TRBV7-9 and TRBJ2-5): DTGVSQNPRHKITKRGQNVTFRCDPISEHNRLYWYRQTLGQGPEFLTYFQNEAQLEKSRLLSDRFSAERPKGSFSTLEIQRTEQGDSAMYLCASSSRGGGDNSPYFGPGTRLLVL.

As for this clonotype: At one of its ends the junction is not consistent with the germline gene, which may arise from a read error. The chain uses TRBV7-2 and TRBJ2-3, with TRBD2 identical over 7 bases. Germline V gene lookup returns CDR1 SGHTA and CDR2 FQGNSA. The CDR3 sequence is 14 residues long. CDR3 in DNA: TGTGCCAGCAGCTGGGGGGGAGGGCCCGACTCTGGCTACTTT. It encodes CASSWGGGPDSGYF. The entire variable domain, with the rest obtained from reference TRBV7-2 and TRBJ2-3, is as follows: GAGVSQSPSNKVTEKGKDVELRCDPISGHTALYWYRQSLGQGLEFLIYFQGNSAPDKSGLPSDRFSAERTGGSVSTLTIQRTQQEDSAVYLCASSWGGGPDSGYFGPGTRLTVL.

This clonotype was picked up a small number of times. This chain joins TRBV7-9 and TRBJ2-5, with D possibly being TRBD1 (6 bases). V gave up 5 bases and J gave up 3 bases, with 13 bases separating them. Germline assignment: CDR1 SEHNR and CDR2 FQNEAQ (reference sequence). This CDR3 has 14 amino acids. CDR3: CASSPQGWEETQYF. CDR3 sequence (DNA): TGTGCCAGCAGCCCTCAGGGGTGGGAAGAGACCCAGTACTTC.

About this clonotype: This is likely a read error, given that the CDR3 carries no conserved phenylalanine or tryptophan at its end. The DNA is left out, because the CDR3 cannot be placed on it with certainty; the CDR3 is given as TCRdb lists it. The chain carries TRBV15 and TRBJ2-4. Looked up from germline, CDR1 is LNHNV and CDR2 is YYDKDF (reference sequence). The length of the CDR3 is 12 amino acids, counting both ends. The CDR3: CATRGAGQQETL.

J is TRBJ2-3 and V is TRBV18; D is ambiguous. V was shortened by 8 bases and J by 4 bases, with 13 bases between the two germline ends. This CDR3 region has 13 residues. CDR1 is KGHSH, CDR2 LQKENI, per germline. CDR3 in amino acids: CASALGTADTQYF. Here the CDR3 DNA reads TGTGCCAGCGCCCTTGGTACTGCAGATACGCAGTATTTT.

This sequence joins TRBV10-3 and TRBJ2-7, with a tentative D call TRBD2 (6 bases). This CDR3 contains 13 residues. Germline CDR1 and CDR2: ENHRY and SYGVKD. V was cut by 9 bases and J by 3 bases, with 15 bases left in between. The CDR3 nucleotides are TGTGCCATGAGCGCGGGGCCAGGCTACGAGCAGTACTTC. Protein: CAMSAGPGYEQYF.

In its sample, this clonotype was seen a few times. The chain carries TRBV9 and TRBJ2-1, with TRBD2 as a possible D gene (5 bases). The V gene's germline CDR1 is SGDLS and CDR2 YYNGEE. V was cut by 7 bases and J by 16 bases, with 27 bases left in between. This CDR3 contains 14 residues. CDR3 loop: CASGGAGNIQYFFF. DNA for the CDR3: TGTGCCAGCGGAGGAGCTGGGAACATTCAGTACTTCTTCTTC.

The gene calls are TRBV5-4 and TRBJ1-5, with a weak D call TRBD1 (6 bases). V was cut by 2 bases and J by 3 bases, with 12 bases left in between. The length of the CDR3 is 15 residues. CDR1 is SGHNT, CDR2 YYREEE, per germline (reference sequence). CDR3 in amino acids: CASSFVRQANQPQHF. CDR3 nucleotide sequence: TGTGCCAGCAGCTTTGTAAGACAGGCCAATCAGCCCCAGCATTTT.

The chain couples TRBV9 to TRBJ1-1; D gene unclear. This CDR3 spans 15 amino acids. V lost 4 bases to trimming and J lost 1 base, with 14 bases between them. Germline assignment: CDR1 SGDLS and CDR2 YYNGEE. The CDR3, as DNA: TGTGCCAGCAGCTTAGATCTGAACGCGAACACTGAAGCTTTCTTT. Translating it yields CASSLDLNANTEAFF.

The rearrangement links TRBV7-9 to TRBJ1-1; D is possibly TRBD1 (5 bases). Trimming stripped 1 base from V and 7 bases from J, with 19 bases between. From germline, CDR1 is SEHNR and CDR2 FQNEAQ (reference sequence). This CDR3 has 16 amino acids. CDR3 DNA sequence: TGTGCCAGCAGCTTAGTACCCGGGGCGCCGTGTTTTGAAGCTTTCTTT. Encoded protein: CASSLVPGAPCFEAFF.

The chain employs TRBV7-9 and TRBJ2-3; the D gene is possibly TRBD2 (5 bases). CDR1 and CDR2 from the germline V gene are SEHNR and FQNEAQ (reference sequence). V lost 1 base and J lost 15, with 20 bases in between. CDR3 length equals 14 residues. The chain's CDR3 is CASSLVPGEHLFYF. The CDR3 coding sequence is TGTGCCAGCAGCTTAGTGCCCGGGGAGCATTTGTTTTATTTT.

A remark on this clonotype: Given the absence of the conserved phenylalanine or tryptophan at the CDR3 end, a read error is likely. The DNA is omitted, as the CDR3 cannot be located on it reliably, and the CDR3 follows TCRdb's listing. This chain uses TRBV19 with TRBJ2-1; the table's D call, TRBD2, was not checked against the DNA. The CDR3 length is 16 residues, termini included. Germline CDR1 and CDR2: LNHDA and SQIVND (reference sequence). CDR3 sequence: CASSIASGTYQEQYFV.

On this clonotype itself: Because it lacks the conserved phenylalanine or tryptophan at the end, this CDR3 is likely a read error. This chain links TRBV2 with TRBJ2-7; 8 bases line up with TRBD2. Germline CDR1 SNHLY, CDR2 FYNNEI. This CDR3 has 15 amino acids. CDR3 coding DNA: TGTGCCAGCGGTGAGCGGGGGCCCGTACCGTACGAGCAGTACTCC. Amino acid sequence: CASGERGPVPYEQYS.

This chain links TRBV9 with TRBJ2-1; TRBD2 might be the D (5 bases). CDR3 length: 16 residues. Germline values: CDR1 SGDLS, CDR2 YYNGEE. The V gene lost 0 bases and the J gene lost 6 bases, with 16 bases spanning the gap. The CDR3 bases are TGTGCCAGCAGCGTAGGGCCCTCCGAGGGTTCCAATGAGCAGTTCTTC. Encoded protein: CASSVGPSEGSNEQFF.

Concerning this clonotype: A read error may account for a junction end that differs from germline. This chain joins TRBV19 and TRBJ2-1; D is possibly TRBD2 (5 bases). Germline V CDR1 and CDR2: LNHDA, SQIVND (reference sequence). The CDR3 has 15 residues. CDR3 nucleotides: TGTGCCAGTAGTGTGGCTAGCAGATCCTCCAATGAGCAGTTCTTC. Encoded protein: CASSVASRSSNEQFF.